The text below deals with one T cell receptor beta chain. What it binds is not known. This sample stems from a study of OX40 agonist ivuxolimab in advanced cancers. Study at large: Eligibility admitted prior anti-PD-1, anti-PD-L1 or anti-CTLA-4 therapy; 30% to 40% had some.

Measured with immunoSEQ multiplex PCR; TCRdb has only the in-frame clones, and not every one. This sample yields about 99,000 clones, of which more than 95% are seen a single time; about 2.1% belongs to the top ten. Notes on the study in general: Expansion of clones was among the lowest in partial responders at 0.1-3.0 mg/kg.

With autoimmune disease history or systemic immunosuppression, patients were excluded. Blood specimens came from baseline, cycle 4 day 1, and cycle 7 day 1. There are 18 residues in the CDR3. CDR1 and CDR2 from the germline V gene are MGHRA and YSYEKL. Trimming removed 0 bases from V and 4 bases from J; junction bases left unmatched: 12. The specimen was CD4+ or CD8+ T cells sorted from blood, collected in a trial of the OX40 agonist ivuxolimab. This TCR derives from an adult with an advanced solid tumor such as melanoma, head and neck, liver or kidney cancer. This chain links TRBV4-1 with TRBJ1-2, with 9 bases identical to TRBD1. The CDR3 nucleotides read TGCGCCAGCAGCCAAGAAACTAGGACAGGGGCGAGTATCTATGGCTACACCTTC. Translating gives CASSQETRTGASIYGYTF.